The 2 T cell receptor beta chains below were found in one sample sequenced in a study of shared clonotypes between healthy human individuals. Assay: immunoSEQ multiplex PCR; the TCRdb copy retains only in-frame clones and omits some. The sample carries under 1 million clones, approximately 97% recorded once. Naive CD8 cells comprised CD45RO-negative, CCR7-positively selected cells, excluding terminally differentiated effector memory CD45RA+ cells. The sequenced sample consisted of naive CD8+ T cells sorted from blood. Every receptor here comes from a man under 40 in good health.

V is TRBV5-1 and J is TRBJ2-7; 7 bases align to TRBD1. This CDR3 region has 17 residues. CDR1 is SGHRS, CDR2 YFSETQ, per germline. V lost 3 bases and J lost 5; bases outside the gene matches: 17. CDR3 DNA sequence: TGCGCCAGCAGCTGGCACACCCAACAGGGGCCTGTACACGAGCAGTACTTC. Protein: CASSWHTQQGPVHEQYF.

The rearrangement uses TRBV12-5 and TRBJ2-3; D gene uncertain. The germline V gene encodes CDR1 LGHNT and CDR2 FRNRAP. This CDR3 is 13 amino acids long. Trimming removed 5 bases from V and 4 bases from J, with 10 bases in between. Written as DNA, the CDR3 is TGTGCTAGTGGTAATACTCGGGCAGATACGCAGTATTTT. Protein: CASGNTRADTQYF.